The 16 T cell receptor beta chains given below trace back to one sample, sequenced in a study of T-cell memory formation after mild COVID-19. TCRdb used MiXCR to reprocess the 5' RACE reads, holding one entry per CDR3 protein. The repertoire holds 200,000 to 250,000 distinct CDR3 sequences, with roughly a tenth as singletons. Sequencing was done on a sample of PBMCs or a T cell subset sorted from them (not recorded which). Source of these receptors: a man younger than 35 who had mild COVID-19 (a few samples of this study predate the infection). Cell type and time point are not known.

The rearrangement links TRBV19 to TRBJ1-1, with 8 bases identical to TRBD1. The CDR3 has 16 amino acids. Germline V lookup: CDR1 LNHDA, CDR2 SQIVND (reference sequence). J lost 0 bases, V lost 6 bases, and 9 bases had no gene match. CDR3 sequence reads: CASSRTDRGMNTEAFF. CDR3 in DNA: TGTGCCAGTAGCCGCACCGACAGGGGAATGAACACTGAAGCTTTCTTT.

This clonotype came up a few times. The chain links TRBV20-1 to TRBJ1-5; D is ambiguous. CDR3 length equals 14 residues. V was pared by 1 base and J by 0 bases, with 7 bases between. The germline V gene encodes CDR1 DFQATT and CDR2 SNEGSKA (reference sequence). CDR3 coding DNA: TGCAGTGCTAGAGGGCCTAATAGCAATCAGCCCCAGCATTTT. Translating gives CSARGPNSNQPQHF.

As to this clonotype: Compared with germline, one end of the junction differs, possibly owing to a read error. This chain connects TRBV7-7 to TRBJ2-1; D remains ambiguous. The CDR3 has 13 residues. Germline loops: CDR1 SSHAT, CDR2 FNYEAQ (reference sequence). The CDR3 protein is CASSSGIYNEQFF. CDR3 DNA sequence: TGTGCTAGCAGCTCCGGAATCTACAATGAGCAGTTCTTC.

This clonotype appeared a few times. As DNA, the CDR3 is TGCAGCGTTGAAGGCGGCATCCAAGAGACCCAGTACTTC. Its translation is CSVEGGIQETQYF. The gene calls are TRBV29-1 and TRBJ2-5; the D is unclear. The CDR3 runs to 13 residues. Germline CDR1 and CDR2: SQVTM and ANQGSEA. V was pared by 1 base and J by 1 base, with 7 bases between.

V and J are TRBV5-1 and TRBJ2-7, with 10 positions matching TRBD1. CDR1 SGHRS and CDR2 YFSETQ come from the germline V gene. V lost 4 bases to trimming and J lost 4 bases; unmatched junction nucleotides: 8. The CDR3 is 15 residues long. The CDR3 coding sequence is TGCGCCAGCAGCGTGGTCGGGACAGGGGAGTACGAGCAGTACTTC. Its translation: CASSVVGTGEYEQYF.

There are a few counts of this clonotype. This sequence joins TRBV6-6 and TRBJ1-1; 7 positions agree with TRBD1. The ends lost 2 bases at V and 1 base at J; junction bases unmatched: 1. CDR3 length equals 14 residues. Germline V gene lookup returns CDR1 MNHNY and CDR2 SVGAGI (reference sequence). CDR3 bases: TGTGCCAGCAGTTACGACAGGGCGAACACTGAAGCTTTCTTT. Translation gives CASSYDRANTEAFF.

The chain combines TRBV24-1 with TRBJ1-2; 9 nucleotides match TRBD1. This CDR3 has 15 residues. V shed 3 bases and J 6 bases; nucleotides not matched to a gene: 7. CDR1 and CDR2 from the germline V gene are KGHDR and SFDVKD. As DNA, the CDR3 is TGTGCCACCAGTGATCCTAACAGGGGGCGAGATGGCTACACCTTC. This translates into CATSDPNRGRDGYTF.

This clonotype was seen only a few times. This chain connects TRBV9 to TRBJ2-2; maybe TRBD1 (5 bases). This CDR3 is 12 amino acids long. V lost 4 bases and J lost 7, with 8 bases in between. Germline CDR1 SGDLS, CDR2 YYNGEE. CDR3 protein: CASSSRVGELFF. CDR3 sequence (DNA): TGTGCCAGCAGCTCCAGGGTCGGGGAGCTGTTTTTT.

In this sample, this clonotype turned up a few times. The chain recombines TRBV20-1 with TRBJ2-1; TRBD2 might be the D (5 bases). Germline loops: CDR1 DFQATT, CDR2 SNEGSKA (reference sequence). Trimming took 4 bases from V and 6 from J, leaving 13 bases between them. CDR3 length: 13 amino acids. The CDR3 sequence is CSAIGNVPNEQFF. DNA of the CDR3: TGCAGTGCTATCGGGAACGTTCCCAATGAGCAGTTCTTC.

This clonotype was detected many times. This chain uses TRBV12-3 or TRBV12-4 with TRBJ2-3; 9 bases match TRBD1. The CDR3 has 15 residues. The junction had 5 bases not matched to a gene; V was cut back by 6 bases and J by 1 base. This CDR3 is CASSAGQGRTDTQYF. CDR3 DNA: TGTGCCAGCAGCGCCGGACAGGGGCGCACAGATACGCAGTATTTT.

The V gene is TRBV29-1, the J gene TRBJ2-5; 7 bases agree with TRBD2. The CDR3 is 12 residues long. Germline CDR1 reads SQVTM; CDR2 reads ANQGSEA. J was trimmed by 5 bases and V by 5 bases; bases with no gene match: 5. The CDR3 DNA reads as TGCAGCGTTAAACGGGGGGTGGAGACCCAGTACTTC. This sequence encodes CSVKRGVETQYF.

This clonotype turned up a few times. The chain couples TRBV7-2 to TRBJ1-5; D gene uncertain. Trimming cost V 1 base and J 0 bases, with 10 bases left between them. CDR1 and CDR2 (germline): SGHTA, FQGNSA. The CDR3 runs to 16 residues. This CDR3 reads CASSLGPADSNQPQHF. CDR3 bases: TGTGCCAGCAGCTTAGGGCCAGCCGATAGCAATCAGCCCCAGCATTTT.

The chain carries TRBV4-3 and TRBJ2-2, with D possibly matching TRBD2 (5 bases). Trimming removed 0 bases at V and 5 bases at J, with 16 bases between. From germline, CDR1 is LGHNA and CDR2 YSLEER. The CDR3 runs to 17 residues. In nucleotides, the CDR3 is TGCGCCAGCAGCCAAGATCCGGCGGGTATAGAGACCGGGGAGCTGTTTTTT. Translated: CASSQDPAGIETGELFF.

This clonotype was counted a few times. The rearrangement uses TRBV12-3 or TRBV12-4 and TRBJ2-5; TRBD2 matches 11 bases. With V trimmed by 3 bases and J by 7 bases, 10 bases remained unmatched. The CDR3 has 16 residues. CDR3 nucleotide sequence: TGTGCCAGCAGTTTTCCGACTAGCGGGGTTGATGGGACCCAGTACTTC. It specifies CASSFPTSGVDGTQYF.

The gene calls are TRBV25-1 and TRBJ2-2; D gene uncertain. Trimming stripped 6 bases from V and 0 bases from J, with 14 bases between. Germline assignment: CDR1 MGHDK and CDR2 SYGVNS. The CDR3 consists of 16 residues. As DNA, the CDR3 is TGTGCCAGCAGCGGTCCGGGCCACGCGAACACCGGGGAGCTGTTTTTT. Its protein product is CASSGPGHANTGELFF.

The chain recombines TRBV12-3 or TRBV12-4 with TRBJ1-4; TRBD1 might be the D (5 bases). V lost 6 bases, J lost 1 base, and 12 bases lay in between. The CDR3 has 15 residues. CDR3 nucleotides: TGTGCCAGCAGCTCGGGGGGAAGAACTAATGAAAAACTGTTTTTT. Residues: CASSSGGRTNEKLFF.